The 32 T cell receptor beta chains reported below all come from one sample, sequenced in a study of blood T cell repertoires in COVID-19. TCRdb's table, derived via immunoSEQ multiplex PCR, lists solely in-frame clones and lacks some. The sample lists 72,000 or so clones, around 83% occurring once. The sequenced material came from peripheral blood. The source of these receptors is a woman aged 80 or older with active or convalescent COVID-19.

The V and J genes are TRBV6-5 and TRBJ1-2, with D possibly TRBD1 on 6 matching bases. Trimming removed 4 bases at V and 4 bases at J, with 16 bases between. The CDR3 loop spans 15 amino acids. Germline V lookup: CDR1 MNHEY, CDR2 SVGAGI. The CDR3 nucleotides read TGTGCCAGCAGTTCGATCCATGGACAGATCTATGGCTACACCTTC. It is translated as CASSSIHGQIYGYTF.

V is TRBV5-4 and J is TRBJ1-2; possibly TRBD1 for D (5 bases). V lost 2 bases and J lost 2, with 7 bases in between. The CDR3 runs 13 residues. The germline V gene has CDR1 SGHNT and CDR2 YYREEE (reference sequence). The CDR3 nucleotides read TGTGCCAGCAGCTTTGGGGGGAACTATGGCTACACCTTC. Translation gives CASSFGGNYGYTF.

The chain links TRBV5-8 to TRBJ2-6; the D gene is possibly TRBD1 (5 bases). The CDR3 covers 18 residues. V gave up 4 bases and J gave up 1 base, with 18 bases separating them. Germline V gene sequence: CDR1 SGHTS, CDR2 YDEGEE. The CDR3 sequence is CASSTGWGKESGANVLTF. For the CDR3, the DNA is TGTGCCAGCAGCACAGGTTGGGGTAAAGAATCTGGGGCCAACGTCCTGACTTTC. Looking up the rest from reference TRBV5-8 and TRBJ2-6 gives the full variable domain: EAGVTQSPTHLIKTRGQQATLRCSPISGHTSVYWYQQALGLGLQFLLWYDEGEERNRGNFPPRFSGRQFPNYSSELNVNALELEDSALYLCASSTGWGKESGANVLTFGAGSRLTVL.

Here the CDR3 DNA reads TGCAGCGCCTCCGGAACTAGCGCGTACAATGAGCAGTTCTTC. This translates into CSASGTSAYNEQFF. The chain carries TRBV29-1 and TRBJ2-1, with 7 bases that match TRBD2. Germline CDR1 SQVTM, CDR2 ANQGSEA. Trimming took 7 bases from V and 4 from J; bases not matched to a gene: 10. The CDR3 extends over 14 amino acids.

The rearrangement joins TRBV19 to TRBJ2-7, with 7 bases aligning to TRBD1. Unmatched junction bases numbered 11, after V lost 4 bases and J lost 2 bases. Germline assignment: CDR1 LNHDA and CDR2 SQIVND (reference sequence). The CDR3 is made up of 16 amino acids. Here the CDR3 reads CASSRFGTDIPYEQYF. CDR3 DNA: TGTGCCAGTAGTAGGTTTGGGACAGATATTCCCTACGAGCAGTACTTC.

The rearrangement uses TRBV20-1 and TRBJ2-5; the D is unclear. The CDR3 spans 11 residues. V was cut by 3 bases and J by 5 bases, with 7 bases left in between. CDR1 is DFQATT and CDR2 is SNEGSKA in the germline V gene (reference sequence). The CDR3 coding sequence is TGCAGTGCTAGGTCCGAGGAGACCCAGTACTTC. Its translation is CSARSEETQYF.

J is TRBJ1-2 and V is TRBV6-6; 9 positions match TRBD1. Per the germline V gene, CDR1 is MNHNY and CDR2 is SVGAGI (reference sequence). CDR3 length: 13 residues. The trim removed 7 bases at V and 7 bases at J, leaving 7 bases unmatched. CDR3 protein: CASNGGQGSGYTF. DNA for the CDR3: TGTGCCAGCAATGGCGGACAGGGGTCTGGCTACACCTTC.

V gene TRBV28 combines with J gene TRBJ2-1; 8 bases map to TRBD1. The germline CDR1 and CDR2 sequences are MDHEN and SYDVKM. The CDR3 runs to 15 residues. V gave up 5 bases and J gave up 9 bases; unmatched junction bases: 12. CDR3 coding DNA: TGTGCCAGCAGTAACAGGACAGGGAAAGTTGCTGAGCAGTTCTTC. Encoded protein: CASSNRTGKVAEQFF.

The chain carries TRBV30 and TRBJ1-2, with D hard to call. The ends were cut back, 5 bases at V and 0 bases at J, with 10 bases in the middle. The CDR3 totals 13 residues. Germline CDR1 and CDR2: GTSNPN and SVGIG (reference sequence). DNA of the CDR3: TGTGCCTGGGTCCGCAGGCCTAACTATGGCTACACCTTC. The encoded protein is CAWVRRPNYGYTF. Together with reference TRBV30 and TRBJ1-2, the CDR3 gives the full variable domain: SQTIHQWPATLVQPVGSPLSLECTVEGTSNPNLYWYRQAAGRGLQLLFYSVGIGQISSEVPQNLSASRPQDRQFILSSKKLLLSDSGFYLCAWVRRPNYGYTFGSGTRLTVV.

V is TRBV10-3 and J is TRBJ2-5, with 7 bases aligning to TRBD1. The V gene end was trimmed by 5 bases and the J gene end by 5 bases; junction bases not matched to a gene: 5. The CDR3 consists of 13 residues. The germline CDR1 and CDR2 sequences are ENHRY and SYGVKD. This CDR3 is CAISSPGQETQYF. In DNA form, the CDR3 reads TGTGCCATCAGTAGTCCGGGACAGGAGACCCAGTACTTC.

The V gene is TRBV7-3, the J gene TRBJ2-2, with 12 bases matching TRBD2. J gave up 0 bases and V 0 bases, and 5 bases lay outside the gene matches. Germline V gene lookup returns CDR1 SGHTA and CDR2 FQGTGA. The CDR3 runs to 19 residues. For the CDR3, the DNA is TGTGCCAGCAGCTTAACAGGGACTAGCGGGCGCCCGAACACCGGGGAGCTGTTTTTT. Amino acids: CASSLTGTSGRPNTGELFF.

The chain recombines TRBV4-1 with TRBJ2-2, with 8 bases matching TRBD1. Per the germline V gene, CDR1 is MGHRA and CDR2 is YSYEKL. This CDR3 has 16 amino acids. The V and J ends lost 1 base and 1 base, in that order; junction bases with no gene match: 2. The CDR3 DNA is TGCGCCAGCAGCCAAGGGACAGGGAGGAACACCGGGGAGCTGTTTTTT. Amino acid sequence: CASSQGTGRNTGELFF.

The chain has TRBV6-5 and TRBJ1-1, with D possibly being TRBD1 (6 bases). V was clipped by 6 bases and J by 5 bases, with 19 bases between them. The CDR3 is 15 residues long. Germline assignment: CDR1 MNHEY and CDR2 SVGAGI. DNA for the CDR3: TGTGCCAGCAGGGCCCGGGATTGGGGGCTGACTGAAGCTTTCTTT. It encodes CASRARDWGLTEAFF.

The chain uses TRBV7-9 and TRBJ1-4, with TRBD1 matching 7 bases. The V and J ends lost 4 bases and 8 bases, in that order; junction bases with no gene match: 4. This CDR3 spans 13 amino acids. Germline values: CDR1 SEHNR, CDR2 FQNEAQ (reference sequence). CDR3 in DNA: TGTGCCAGCAGCTCTGGACAGGACGAAAAACTGTTTTTT. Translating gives CASSSGQDEKLFF.

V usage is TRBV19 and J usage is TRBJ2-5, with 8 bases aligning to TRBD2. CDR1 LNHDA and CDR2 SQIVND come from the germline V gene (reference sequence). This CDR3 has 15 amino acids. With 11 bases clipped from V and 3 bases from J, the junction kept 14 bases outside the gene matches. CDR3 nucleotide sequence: TGTGCCTCCAAAGGTAACGCGGGGGGCGAAGAGACCCAGTACTTC. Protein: CASKGNAGGEETQYF.

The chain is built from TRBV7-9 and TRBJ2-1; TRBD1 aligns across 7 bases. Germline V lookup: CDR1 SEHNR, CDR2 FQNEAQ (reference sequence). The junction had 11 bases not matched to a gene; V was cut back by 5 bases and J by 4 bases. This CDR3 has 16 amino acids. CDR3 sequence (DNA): TGTGCCAGCAGCACCCGAACAGGGGCTGGGTACAATGAGCAGTTCTTC. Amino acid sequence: CASSTRTGAGYNEQFF. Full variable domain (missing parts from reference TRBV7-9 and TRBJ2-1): DTGVSQNPRHKITKRGQNVTFRCDPISEHNRLYWYRQTLGQGPEFLTYFQNEAQLEKSRLLSDRFSAERPKGSFSTLEIQRTEQGDSAMYLCASSTRTGAGYNEQFFGPGTRLTVL.

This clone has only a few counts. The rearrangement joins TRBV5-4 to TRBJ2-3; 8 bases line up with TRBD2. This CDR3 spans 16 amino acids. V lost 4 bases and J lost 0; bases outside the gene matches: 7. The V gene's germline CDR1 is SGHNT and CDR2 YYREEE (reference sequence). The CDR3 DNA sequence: TGTGCCAGCAGCCTAACACAGCGGGGGAGCACAGATACGCAGTATTTT. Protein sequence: CASSLTQRGSTDTQYF. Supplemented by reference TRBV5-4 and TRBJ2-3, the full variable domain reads ETGVTQSPTHLIKTRGQQVTLRCSSQSGHNTVSWYQQALGQGPQFIFQYYREEENGRGNFPPRFSGLQFPNYSSELNVNALELDDSALYLCASSLTQRGSTDTQYFGPGTRLTVL.

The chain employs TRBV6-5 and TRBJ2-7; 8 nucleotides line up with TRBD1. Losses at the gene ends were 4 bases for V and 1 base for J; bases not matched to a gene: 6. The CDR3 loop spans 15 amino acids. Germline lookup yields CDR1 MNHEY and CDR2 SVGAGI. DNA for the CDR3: TGTGCCAGCAGTTTTAACCGGGACAGGTCCTACGAGCAGTACTTC. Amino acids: CASSFNRDRSYEQYF.

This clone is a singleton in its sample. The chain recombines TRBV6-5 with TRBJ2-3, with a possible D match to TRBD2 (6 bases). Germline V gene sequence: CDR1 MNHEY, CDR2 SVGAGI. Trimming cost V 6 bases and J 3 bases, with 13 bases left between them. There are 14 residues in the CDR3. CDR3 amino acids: CASRLTRGTDTQYF. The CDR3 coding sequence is TGTGCCAGCAGGCTGACTAGGGGAACAGATACGCAGTATTTT.

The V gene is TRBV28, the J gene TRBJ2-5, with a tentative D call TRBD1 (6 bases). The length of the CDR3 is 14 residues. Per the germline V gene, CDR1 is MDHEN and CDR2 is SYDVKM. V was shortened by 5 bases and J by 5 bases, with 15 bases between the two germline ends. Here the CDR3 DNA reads TGTGCCAGCAGTCCTCAACAGGGCTTGGAGACCCAGTACTTC. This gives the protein CASSPQQGLETQYF.

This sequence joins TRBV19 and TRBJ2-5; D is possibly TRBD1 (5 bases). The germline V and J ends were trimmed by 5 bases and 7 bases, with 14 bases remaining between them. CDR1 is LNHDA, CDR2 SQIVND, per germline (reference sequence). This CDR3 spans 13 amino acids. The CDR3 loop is CASSLWGSGTQYF. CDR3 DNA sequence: TGTGCCAGTAGTCTCTGGGGCTCGGGGACCCAGTACTTC.

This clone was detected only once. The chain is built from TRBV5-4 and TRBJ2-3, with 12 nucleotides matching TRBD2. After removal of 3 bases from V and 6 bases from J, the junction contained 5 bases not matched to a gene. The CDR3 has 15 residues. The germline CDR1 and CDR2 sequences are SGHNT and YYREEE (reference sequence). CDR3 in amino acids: CASSWTSGKTDTQYF. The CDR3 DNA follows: TGTGCCAGCAGCTGGACTAGCGGGAAGACGGATACGCAGTATTTT.

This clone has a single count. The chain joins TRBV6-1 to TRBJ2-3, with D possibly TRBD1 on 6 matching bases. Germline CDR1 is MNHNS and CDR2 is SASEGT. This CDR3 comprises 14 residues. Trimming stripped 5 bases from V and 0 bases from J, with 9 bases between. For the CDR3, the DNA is TGTGCCAGCAGTAAAACAGGGAGCACAGATACGCAGTATTTT. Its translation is CASSKTGSTDTQYF.

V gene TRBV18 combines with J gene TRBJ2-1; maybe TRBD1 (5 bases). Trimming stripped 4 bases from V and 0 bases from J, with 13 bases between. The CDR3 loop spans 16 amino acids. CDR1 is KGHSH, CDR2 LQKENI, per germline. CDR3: CASSQGPSSSYNEQFF. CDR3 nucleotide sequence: TGTGCCAGCTCACAGGGGCCGTCGAGCTCCTACAATGAGCAGTTCTTC.

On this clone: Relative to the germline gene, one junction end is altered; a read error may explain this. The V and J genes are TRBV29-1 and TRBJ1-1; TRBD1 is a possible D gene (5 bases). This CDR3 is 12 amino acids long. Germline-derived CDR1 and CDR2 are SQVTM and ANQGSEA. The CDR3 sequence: CSATDTARIRKF. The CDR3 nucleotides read TGCAGCGCTACGGACACCGCCCGAATTCGGAAATTT. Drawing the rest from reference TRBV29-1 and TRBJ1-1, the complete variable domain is SAVISQKPSRDICQRGTSLTIQCQVDSQVTMMFWYRQQPGQSLTLIATANQGSEATYESGFVIDKFPISRPNLTFSTLTVSNMSPEDSSIYLCSATDTARIRKFGQGTRLTVV.

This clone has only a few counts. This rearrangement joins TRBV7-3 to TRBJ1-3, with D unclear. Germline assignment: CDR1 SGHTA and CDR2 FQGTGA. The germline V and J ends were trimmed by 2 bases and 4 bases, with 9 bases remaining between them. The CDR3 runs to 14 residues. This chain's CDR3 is CASSLGGSGNTIYF. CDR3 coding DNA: TGTGCCAGCAGCTTAGGAGGGAGCGGAAACACCATATATTTT.

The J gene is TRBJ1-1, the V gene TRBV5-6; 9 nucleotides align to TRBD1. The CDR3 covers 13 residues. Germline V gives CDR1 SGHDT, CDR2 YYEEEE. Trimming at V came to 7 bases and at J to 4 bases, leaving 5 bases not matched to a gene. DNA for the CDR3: TGTGCCAGCGGGAGACAGGGGGGCACTGAAGCTTTCTTT. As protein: CASGRQGGTEAFF.

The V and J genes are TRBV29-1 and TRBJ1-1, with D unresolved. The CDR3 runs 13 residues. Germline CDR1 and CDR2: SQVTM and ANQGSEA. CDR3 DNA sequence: TGCAGTCTACAGAACGAAGTGAACACTGAAGCTTTCTTT. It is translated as CSLQNEVNTEAFF.

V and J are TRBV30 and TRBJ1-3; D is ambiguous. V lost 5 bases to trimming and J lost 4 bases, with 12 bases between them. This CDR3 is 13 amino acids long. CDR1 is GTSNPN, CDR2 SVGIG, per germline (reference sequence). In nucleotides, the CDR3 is TGTGCCTGGGATGCGGGGATGGGAAACACCATATATTTT. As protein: CAWDAGMGNTIYF.

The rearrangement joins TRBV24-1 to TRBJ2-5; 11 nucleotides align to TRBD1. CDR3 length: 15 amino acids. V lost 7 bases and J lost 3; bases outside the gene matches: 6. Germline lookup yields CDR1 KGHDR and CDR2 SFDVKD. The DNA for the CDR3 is TGTGCCACCAGCCGACCGGGACAGGGGGAAGAGACCCAGTACTTC. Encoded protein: CATSRPGQGEETQYF.

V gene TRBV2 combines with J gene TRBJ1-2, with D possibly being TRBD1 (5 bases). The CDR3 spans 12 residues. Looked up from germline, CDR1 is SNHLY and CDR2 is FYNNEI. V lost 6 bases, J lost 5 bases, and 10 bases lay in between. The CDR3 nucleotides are TGTGCCAGCAGGGACGACAGATATGGCTACACCTTC. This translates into CASRDDRYGYTF.

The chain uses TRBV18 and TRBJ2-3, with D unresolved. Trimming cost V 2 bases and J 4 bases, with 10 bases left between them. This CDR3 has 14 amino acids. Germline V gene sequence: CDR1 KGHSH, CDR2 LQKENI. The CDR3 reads CASSPGRFPDTQYF. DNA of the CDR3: TGTGCCAGCTCACCAGGCAGGTTCCCAGATACGCAGTATTTT.